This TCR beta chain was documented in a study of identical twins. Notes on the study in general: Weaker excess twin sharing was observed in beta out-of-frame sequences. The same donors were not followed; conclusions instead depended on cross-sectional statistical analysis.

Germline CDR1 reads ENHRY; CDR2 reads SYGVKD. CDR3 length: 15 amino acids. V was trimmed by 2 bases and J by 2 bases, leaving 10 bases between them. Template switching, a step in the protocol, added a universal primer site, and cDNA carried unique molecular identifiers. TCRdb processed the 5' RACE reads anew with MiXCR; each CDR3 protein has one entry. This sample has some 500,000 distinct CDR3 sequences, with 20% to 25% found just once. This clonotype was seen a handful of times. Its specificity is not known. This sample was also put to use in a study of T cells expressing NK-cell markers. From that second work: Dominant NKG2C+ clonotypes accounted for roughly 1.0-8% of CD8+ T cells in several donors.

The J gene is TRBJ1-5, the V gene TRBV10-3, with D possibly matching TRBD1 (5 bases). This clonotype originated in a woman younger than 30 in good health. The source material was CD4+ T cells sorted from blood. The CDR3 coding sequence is TGTGCCATCAGTGAGACGGGACTGGGCAATCAGCCCCAGCATTTT. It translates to CAISETGLGNQPQHF.